Described below is a single TCR beta chain sequence and its context. This specimen comes from a study of CD8 T cells in Susac syndrome. With 6 bases removed from V and 6 bases from J, the gap between germline ends came to 11 bases. Germline CDR1 KGHSH, CDR2 LQKENI. The CDR3 consists of 13 residues. In blood CD8+ and CD4+ T cells, TCR beta underwent sequencing. Negative isolation yielded CD8+ and CD4+ T cells; FACS enriched TEMRA cells. Random hexamers were used to reverse transcribe an amount of about 0.45 to 1 ug RNA. Coverage of TCR beta CDR3 amplification by immunoSEQ multiplex PCR extended to 54 Vbeta and 13 Jbeta. TCRdb re-called the immunoSEQ multiplex PCR reads with MiXCR, one entry per CDR3 protein. The sample consists of a few hundred thousand distinct CDR3 sequences, about 95% of them appearing once.

The receptor was isolated from a human donor with multiple sclerosis. Sequencing was carried out using CD4+ T cells from PBMCs. The chain recombines TRBV18 with TRBJ1-4; D uncertain. Here the CDR3 reads CASSGRSDEKLFF. DNA for the CDR3: TGTGCCAGCTCCGGGAGGTCGGATGAAAAACTGTTTTTT.